This is a list of T cell receptor beta chains from one sample in a study of blood T cell repertoires in COVID-19. The method was immunoSEQ multiplex PCR; TCRdb's version includes in-frame clones alone and lacks a portion of them. The sample lists 250,000 to 400,000 clones, approximately 88% occurring once. The sample comprised peripheral blood. Receptors originate from a woman in her 30s with COVID-19, enrolled during active disease. The conserved cysteine and the conserved F or W are not part of the CDR3 here. For some rows the clone size is stated as once, few or many, or as a class when expanded; others skip it.

len	abundance	v_gene	CDR3aa
10	.	TRBV7-9	ASSWGGTEAF
11	.	TRBV12-3/TRBV12-4	ASWGDSGNTIY
16	.	TRBV14	ASSSRGRDRRFNYGYT
11	.	TRBV6-4	ASSVADTGELF
13	.	TRBV2	ATVRTGAGNYGYT
12	.	TRBV4-3	ASSRGGRNTEAF
14	.	TRBV7-9	ASCPGQGVNYNEQF
14	.	TRBV11-1	ASSTQTSGGRNEQF
13	.	TRBV18	ASSDLRGVSDTQY
11	.	TRBV10-3	AISRGGNQPQH
12	few	TRBV30	AWRKPGQFYEQF
15	.	TRBV7-9	ASLSQGSRSGANVLT
13	once	TRBV5-1	ASSLFSGGTDTQY
12	.	TRBV19	ASLSTSPGQPQH
10	.	TRBV13	ASSSGRDEQF
14	.	TRBV9	ASSGTGTSNFYEQY
10	.	TRBV29-1	SVEPGTDTQY
15	.	TRBV19	ASSKTQGRAISYGYT
15	.	TRBV6-1	ASSATIMDPSSELPF
13	.	TRBV11-3	ASSTRQGVQETQY
13	.	TRBV5-5	ASSPTAFSGNTIY
10	once	TRBV12-3/TRBV12-4	ASSYNRDTIY
14	.	TRBV27	ASSLTPGQGAYEQF
11	.	TRBV5-1	ASSATGAAEQY
12	.	TRBV6-5	ASSRGQDNQPQH
11	.	TRBV5-5	ASSLDGSYEQY
12	.	TRBV30	AWRSAVSRRPLH